A selection of T cell receptor beta chains follows, all from one sample in a study of T cells after yellow fever vaccination. TCRdb reprocessed the 5' RACE reads with MiXCR, giving one entry per CDR3 protein. Found here are roughly 160,000 distinct CDR3 sequences, under 7.5% of them singletons; the top ten hold 2.5% to 3%. The specimen was CD4+ T cells sorted from PBMCs, collected 5 days after the first yellow fever vaccination. These receptors all stem from a man in his late teens or twenties who received the YFV17D yellow fever vaccine. Both conserved end residues are part of each CDR3. The D gene is left open where the match is weak. Size tells how often a clone was seen (once, few, many) or the class of an expanded clone, and some rows leave it out.

>few|.|TRBJ2-3|TRBV4-3
TGCGCCAGCAGCCAAGGGGGGGACCCAGCCACAGATACGCAGTATTTT
CASSQGGDPATDTQYF
>few|TRBD2|TRBJ2-1|TRBV12-3/TRBV12-4
TGTGCCAGCAGTCCGGGGGGATCCAGCTCCTACAATGAGCAGTTCTTC
CASSPGGSSSYNEQFF
>.|.|TRBJ1-4|TRBV6-2/TRBV6-3
TGTGCCAGCAGTTACTCACATGAAAAACTGTTTTTT
CASSYSHEKLFF
>many|TRBD1|TRBJ2-1|TRBV20-1
TGCAGTGCTAGGGGGACAGGGTCCTACAATGAGCAGTTCTTC
CSARGTGSYNEQFF
>.|TRBD1|TRBJ1-2|TRBV5-1
TGCGCCAGCAGCTTCTCCGGGACAGGGGTGTACGACTATGGCTACACCTTC
CASSFSGTGVYDYGYTF
>many|.|TRBJ1-1|TRBV5-1
TGCGCCAGCAGCTCCGGGACACAAAAGAACACTGAAGCTTTCTTT
CASSSGTQKNTEAFF
>many|TRBD1|TRBJ1-5|TRBV4-1
TGCGCCAGCAGCGCTACAGGGGTTTCCGGCAATCAGCCCCAGCATTTT
CASSATGVSGNQPQHF
>many|.|TRBJ1-5|TRBV28
TGTGCCAGCAGCCCCGGGGTGCTTGGGAGTCAGCCCCAGCATTTT
CASSPGVLGSQPQHF
>.|TRBD2|TRBJ2-7|TRBV7-2
TGTGCCAGCAGCCCGGGACTAGCGGAAGCCCTCGAGCAGTACTTC
CASSPGLAEALEQYF
>many|.|TRBJ2-7|TRBV4-3
TGCGCCAGCAGCCAAGAAAGCAGGGTGGGACACGAGCAGTACTTC
CASSQESRVGHEQYF
>few|TRBD1|TRBJ2-2|TRBV5-1
TGCGCCAGCAGCTTGGACCCTCAGGGGGTCACCGGGGAGCTGTTTTTT
CASSLDPQGVTGELFF
>many|.|TRBJ2-3|TRBV2
TGTGCCAGCAGTGACGCGTCATACACAGATACGCAGTATTTT
CASSDASYTDTQYF
>few|.|TRBJ2-7|TRBV7-2
TGTGCCAGCAGCTTTAGTCTGACAAACTACGAGCAGTACTTC
CASSFSLTNYEQYF
>many|TRBD1|TRBJ1-5|TRBV5-8
TGTGCCAGCAGCTTGGGCGACAGGGTCCAGCCCCAGCATTTT
CASSLGDRVQPQHF
>many|TRBD1|TRBJ1-1|TRBV10-3
TGTGCCATCAGAGGACAGGGTGACACTGAAGCTTTCTTT
CAIRGQGDTEAFF
>.|TRBD2|TRBJ2-3|TRBV24-1
TGTGGCGCCAGTGACCCTACTAGCGGGGATAGCACAGATACGCAGTATTTT
CGASDPTSGDSTDTQYF
>many|TRBD1|TRBJ2-5|TRBV7-9
TGTGCCAGCAGCTCAGGACAGGTTCAAGAGACCCAGTACTTC
CASSSGQVQETQYF
>many|TRBD1|TRBJ2-1|TRBV29-1
TGCAGCGTTGGGGGACAGGGCGACCTTAGCTCCTACAATGAGCAGTTCTTC
CSVGGQGDLSSYNEQFF
>few|.|TRBJ1-2|TRBV6-2/TRBV6-3
TGTGCCAGCAGTTACGCTGGACCGACATCCTATGGCTACACCTTC
CASSYAGPTSYGYTF
>few|.|TRBJ1-1|TRBV27
TGTGCCAGCAGCCCCGACTATACGAACACTGAAGCTTTCTTT
CASSPDYTNTEAFF
>few|.|TRBJ1-4|TRBV2
TGTGCCAGCAGTGAAGCTTACGGGAGGGGGAATGAAAAACTGTTTTTT
CASSEAYGRGNEKLFF
>.|TRBD1|TRBJ1-2|TRBV18
TGTGCCAGCTCACCCGGGACAGGGACCTATGGCTACACCTTC
CASSPGTGTYGYTF
>.|TRBD2|TRBJ2-3|TRBV12-3/TRBV12-4
TGTGCCAGCAGCGTCCCCTTCTTAGCGGGGGGTGCAGATACGCAGTATTTT
CASSVPFLAGGADTQYF
>few|.|TRBJ2-1|TRBV27
TGTGCCAGCATGGCTCTGGTGGGGGCCTACAATGAGCAGTTCTTC
CASMALVGAYNEQFF
>many|.|TRBJ2-3|TRBV7-9
TGTGCCAGCAGCCCCTTGGTGGCCTACACAGATACGCAGTATTTT
CASSPLVAYTDTQYF
>.|.|TRBJ1-1|TRBV6-1
TGTGCCAGCAGTGGGATACATGGGGCAGGCACTGAAGCTTTCTTT
CASSGIHGAGTEAFF
>.|.|TRBJ2-3|TRBV7-2
TGTACCAGCAGCTTAGTACGTCCTACTGATACGCAGTATTTT
CTSSLVRPTDTQYF
>.|TRBD1|TRBJ2-7|TRBV7-6
TGTGCCAGCAGCCCTTGGGCGGGACAGGGGGCGAAGGAGCAGTACTTC
CASSPWAGQGAKEQYF
>.|.|TRBJ2-2|TRBV7-3
TGTGCCAGCAGCCATCGGTCGGCGAACACCGGGGAGCTGTTTTTT
CASSHRSANTGELFF
>many|.|TRBJ2-3|TRBV12-3/TRBV12-4
TGTGCCAGCAGTTCCCAGGGGGGAACGCAGTATTTT
CASSSQGGTQYF
>many|.|TRBJ2-3|TRBV28
TGTGCCAGCACCCCACCGGGCCGAGATACGCAGTATTTT
CASTPPGRDTQYF
>many|TRBD1|TRBJ1-5|TRBV18
TGTGCCAGCTCAACCGACAGGGGGCGGGGACAGCCCCAGCATTTT
CASSTDRGRGQPQHF
>few|.|TRBJ2-5|TRBV25-1
TGTGCCAGCAGAACTGGGTACAGGGAAGAGACCCAGTACTTC
CASRTGYREETQYF
>few|.|TRBJ1-2|TRBV7-8
TGTGCCAGCAGCCCTACAGGGATCTATGGCTACACCTTC
CASSPTGIYGYTF
>few|TRBD1|TRBJ1-2|TRBV7-9
TGTGCCAGCAGCCCAGAGGGACAGGGGTATGGCTACACCTTC
CASSPEGQGYGYTF
>many|.|TRBJ1-1|TRBV5-4
TGTGCCAGCAGCTTGGCAGAGGGGGGGAACACTGAAGCTTTCTTT
CASSLAEGGNTEAFF
>many|.|TRBJ2-1|TRBV19
TGTGCTTGTAACGGTGGGGGTCTCAATGAGCAGTTCTTC
CACNGGGLNEQFF
>many|TRBD1|TRBJ1-6|TRBV5-1
TGCGCCAGCAGCTTGGCCGGACAGGGGTATTCACCCCTCCACTTT
CASSLAGQGYSPLHF
>.|TRBD2|TRBJ2-3|TRBV20-1
TGCAGTGCTAGGGGACTAGCGGGGGCTAACACAGATACGCAGTATTTT
CSARGLAGANTDTQYF
>few|.|TRBJ1-5|TRBV4-3
TGCGCCAGCAGCCAAGAGGGTAAGGGAGCTCAGCCCCAGCATTTT
CASSQEGKGAQPQHF
>few|.|TRBJ2-1|TRBV5-1
TGCGCCAGCAGCTTCGGACAAAGCCGCCGTGAGCAGTTCTTC
CASSFGQSRREQFF
>many|TRBD2|TRBJ2-1|TRBV7-2
TGTGCCAGCAGCTCAAAGGTTCTAGCGGGGGGTAATGAGCAGTTCTTC
CASSSKVLAGGNEQFF
>.|.|TRBJ1-1|TRBV20-1
TGCAGTGCTAGAGATGGGAGGGGGGACACTGAAGCTTTCTTT
CSARDGRGDTEAFF
>many|TRBD1|TRBJ2-5|TRBV4-1
TGCGCCAGCAGCCAAGATCCCGACAGGGGGCGAGAGACCCAGTACTTC
CASSQDPDRGRETQYF
>many|.|TRBJ1-1|TRBV12-3/TRBV12-4
TGTGCCAGCAGCTCCAGGGCGTTAGGCACTGAAGCTTTCTTT
CASSSRALGTEAFF
>many|.|TRBJ2-7|TRBV11-2
TGTGCCAGCAGCTTAGTCGTCGGATACGAGCAGTACTTC
CASSLVVGYEQYF
>.|.|TRBJ2-4|TRBV28
TGTGCCAGCAGTTTGAGAGTTGGTCGGGGGCCGAAAAACATTCAGTACTTC
CASSLRVGRGPKNIQYF
>.|.|TRBJ2-1|TRBV7-3
TGTGCCAGCAGCTTAGAATCGGGCGAGCAGTTCTTC
CASSLESGEQFF